This TCR beta chain appears in the sequencing data of a study of T cells after yellow fever vaccination. Broader study findings: One caveat is that FACS-sorted repertoires could contain abundant clonotypes contaminating from the bulk population. Boosting was followed by the reappearance of most primary-vaccination clones (96% CD4, about 90% CD8).

Comments on this clonotype: What it recognizes is unknown.

TCRdb reprocessed the 5' RACE reads with MiXCR, giving one entry per CDR3 protein. The sample yields approximately 120,000 distinct CDR3 sequences, over 12% seen once. V gave up 3 bases and J gave up 5 bases, with 13 bases separating them. This CDR3 contains 14 residues. The clonotype comes from a young man who received the YFV17D yellow fever vaccine. Source: CD8+ T cells sorted from PBMCs, taken 5 days after the yellow fever booster vaccination. This chain uses TRBV23-1 with TRBJ2-5; D may be TRBD1 (5 bases). TRBV23-1 is an ORF for which the function is uncertain. In nucleotides, the CDR3 is TGCGCCAGCAGTCATAGCAGGGTCGAGGAGACCCAGTACTTC. It is translated as CASSHSRVEETQYF.